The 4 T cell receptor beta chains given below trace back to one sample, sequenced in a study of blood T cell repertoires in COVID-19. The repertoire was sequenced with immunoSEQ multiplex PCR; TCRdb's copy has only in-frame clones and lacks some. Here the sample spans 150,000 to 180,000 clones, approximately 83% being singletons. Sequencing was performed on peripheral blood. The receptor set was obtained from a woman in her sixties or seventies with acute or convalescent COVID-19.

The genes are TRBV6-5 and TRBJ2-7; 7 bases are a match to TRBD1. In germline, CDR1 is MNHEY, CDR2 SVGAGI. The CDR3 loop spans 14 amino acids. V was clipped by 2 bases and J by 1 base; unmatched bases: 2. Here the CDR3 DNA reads TGTGCCAGCAGTTACCGGGACAGATCCTACGAGCAGTACTTC. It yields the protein CASSYRDRSYEQYF.

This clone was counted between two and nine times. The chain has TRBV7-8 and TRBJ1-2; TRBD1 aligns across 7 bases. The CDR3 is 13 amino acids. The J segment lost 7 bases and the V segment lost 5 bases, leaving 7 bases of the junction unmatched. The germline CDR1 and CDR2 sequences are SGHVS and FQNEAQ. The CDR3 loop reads CASSRTGRSGYTF. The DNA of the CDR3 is TGTGCCAGCAGCCGGACAGGTCGGAGTGGCTACACCTTC.

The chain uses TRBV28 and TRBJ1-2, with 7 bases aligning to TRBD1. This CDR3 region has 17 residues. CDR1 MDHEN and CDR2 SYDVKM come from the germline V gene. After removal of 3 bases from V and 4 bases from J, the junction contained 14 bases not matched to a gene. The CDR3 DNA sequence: TGTGCCAGCAGTTTTTTGACAGGGTCCGTACGGGGCTATGGCTACACCTTC. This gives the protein CASSFLTGSVRGYGYTF.

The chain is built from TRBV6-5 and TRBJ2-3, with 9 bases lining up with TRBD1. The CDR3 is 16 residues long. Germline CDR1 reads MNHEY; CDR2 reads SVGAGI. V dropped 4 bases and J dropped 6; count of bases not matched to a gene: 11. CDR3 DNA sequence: TGTGCCAGCAGTTCCCGAAGGGACAGGGCGTTTGATACGCAGTATTTT. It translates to CASSSRRDRAFDTQYF.